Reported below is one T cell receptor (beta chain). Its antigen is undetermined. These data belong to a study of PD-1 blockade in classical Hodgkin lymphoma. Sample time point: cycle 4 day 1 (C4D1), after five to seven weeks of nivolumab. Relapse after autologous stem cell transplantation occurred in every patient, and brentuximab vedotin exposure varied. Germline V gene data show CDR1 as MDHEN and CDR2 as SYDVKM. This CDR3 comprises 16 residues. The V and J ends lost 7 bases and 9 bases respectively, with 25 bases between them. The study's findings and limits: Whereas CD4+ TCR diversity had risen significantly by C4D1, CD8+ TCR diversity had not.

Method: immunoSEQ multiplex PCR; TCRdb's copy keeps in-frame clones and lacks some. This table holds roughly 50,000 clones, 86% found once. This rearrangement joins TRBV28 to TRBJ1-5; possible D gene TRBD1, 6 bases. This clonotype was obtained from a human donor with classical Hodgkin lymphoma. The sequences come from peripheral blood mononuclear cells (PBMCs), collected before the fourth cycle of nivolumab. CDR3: CASTPLGGILQAPQHF. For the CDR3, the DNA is TGTGCCAGCACCCCATTGGGGGGCATCCTCCAGGCGCCCCAGCATTTT.